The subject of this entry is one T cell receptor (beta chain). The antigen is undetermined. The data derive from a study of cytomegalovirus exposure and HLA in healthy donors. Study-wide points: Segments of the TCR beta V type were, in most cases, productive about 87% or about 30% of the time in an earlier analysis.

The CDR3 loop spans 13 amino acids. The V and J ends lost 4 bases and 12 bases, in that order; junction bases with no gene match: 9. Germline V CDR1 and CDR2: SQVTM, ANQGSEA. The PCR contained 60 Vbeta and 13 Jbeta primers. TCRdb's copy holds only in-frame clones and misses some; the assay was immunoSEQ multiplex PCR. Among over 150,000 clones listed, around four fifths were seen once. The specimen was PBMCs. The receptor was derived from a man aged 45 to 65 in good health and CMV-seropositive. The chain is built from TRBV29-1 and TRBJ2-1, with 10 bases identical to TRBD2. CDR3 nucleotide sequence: TGCAGCGTTGGACTAGCGGGCTATGCGCGGCAGTTCTTC. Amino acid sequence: CSVGLAGYARQFF.